A single sample is the source of the 6 T cell receptor beta chains below, sequenced in a study of shared clonotypes between healthy human individuals. TCRdb's copy holds only in-frame clones and misses some; the assay was immunoSEQ multiplex PCR. The sample records around 2,000,000 clones, more than 85% being singletons. It was CD45RO-negative cells, positively selected for CCR7, that made up naive CD8 cells, with terminally differentiated effector memory CD45RA+ cells excluded. Material for sequencing was naive CD8+ T cells from PBMCs. The receptors derive from a man in his late teens or twenties in good health. Some clones in this sample may be carry-over from other donors' samples.

The J gene is TRBJ1-1, the V gene TRBV7-9, with 8 bases identical to TRBD1. The V segment lost 1 base and the J segment 1 base; nucleotides outside the gene matches: 5. The germline V gene encodes CDR1 SEHNR and CDR2 FQNEAQ (reference sequence). The CDR3 is 16 amino acids. CDR3 residues: CASSLGTGSRNTEAFF. CDR3 in DNA: TGTGCCAGCAGCTTAGGGACAGGGTCACGGAACACTGAAGCTTTCTTT.

In this sample, this clone turned up once. The junction departs from germline at one end; a sequencing error may be responsible. The chain links TRBV10-2 to TRBJ2-1, with D possibly being TRBD2 (7 bases). The germline gives CDR1 WSHSY, CDR2 SAAADI. The CDR3 runs to 17 residues. DNA for the CDR3: TGCGCCAGCAGTGAGTCGACTCGGCGGGGGCCGGGGGATGAGCAATTCTTC. The encoded protein is CASSESTRRGPGDEQFF.

The genes are TRBV10-3 and TRBJ2-1; no definite D call. V was clipped by 3 bases and J by 0 bases, with 9 bases between them. CDR1 ENHRY and CDR2 SYGVKD come from the germline V gene. The CDR3 sequence is 15 residues long. The CDR3 reads CAISDPPGSYNEQFF. The CDR3 DNA sequence: TGTGCCATCAGTGACCCGCCTGGCTCCTACAATGAGCAGTTCTTC.

This clone has more than one count but fewer than ten. The J gene is TRBJ1-1, the V gene TRBV19; TRBD1 matches 8 bases. Trimming at V came to 1 base and at J to 4 bases, leaving 8 bases not matched to a gene. The CDR3 is made up of 16 amino acids. Germline V CDR1 and CDR2: LNHDA, SQIVND (reference sequence). Here the CDR3 DNA reads TGTGCCAGTAGTATAGGGACAGGGTGGGCGGTCACTGAAGCTTTCTTT. Translation: CASSIGTGWAVTEAFF.

The chain combines TRBV4-1 with TRBJ2-6; tentatively, D is TRBD1 or TRBD2 (5 bases each). V dropped 5 bases and J dropped 0 bases, with 29 bases sitting between them. The CDR3 consists of 22 residues. Germline V gives CDR1 MGHRA, CDR2 YSYEKL. The CDR3 DNA reads TGCGCCAGCAGCGGCCAAAAATTTAGCGTTGAGGGGCATAGCTCTGGGGCCAACGTCCTGACTTTC. Its protein is CASSGQKFSVEGHSSGANVLTF.

This rearrangement joins TRBV7-9 to TRBJ1-5; D gene unclear. The CDR3 length is 14 residues. V lost 1 base and J 7 bases, leaving 11 bases between the germline ends. Germline V CDR1 and CDR2: SEHNR, FQNEAQ (reference sequence). The CDR3 sequence: CASSLGGVKQPQHF. CDR3 sequence (DNA): TGTGCCAGCAGCTTAGGGGGTGTCAAACAGCCCCAGCATTTT.